A single count supports the clone carrying this T cell receptor beta chain. For the second PCR, which ran for about 6 to 11 cycles, a sample-barcoded 5' primer and a J-beta primer mix were used. TCRdb reprocessed the 5' RACE reads via MiXCR and lists one record per CDR3 protein. The sample carries 1,300,000 or so distinct CDR3 sequences, approximately 63% recorded once. The data are from a study of blood T cells in healthy people across ages. V lost 6 bases and J lost 6, with 17 bases in between. CDR3 length: 14 residues. Looked up from germline, CDR1 is MNHEY and CDR2 is SMNVEV (reference sequence). Sequencing input: blood. The chain is built from TRBV27 and TRBJ1-1; the D gene is possibly TRBD1 (6 bases). This clonotype was sampled from a man between 18 and 29 years old in good health. This chain's CDR3 is CASRAGTMSSEAFF. The DNA of the CDR3 is TGTGCCAGCAGGGCCGGGACAATGTCTTCTGAAGCTTTCTTT.